This T cell receptor beta chain was sequenced in a study of cytomegalovirus exposure and HLA in healthy donors (dated by TCRdb to about 2017). With regard to the full study: In an earlier analysis of about 560 of the donors, roughly 300 Gb of sequence data and 100 million or so unique TCR beta sequences from some 170 million T cells were reported. Typing coverage varied by locus: roughly 629-640 donors for A, B, C, DRB1 and DQB1; 522 for DQA1; about 590 for DPA1; 450 to 480 for DPB1. Rather than drawing on any new phenotypic data, the later analysis identified candidate immune exposures from TCR beta sequences and the way those sequences occurred across donors. An earlier analysis of 587 of the donors used high-throughput TCR beta sequencing to judge whether each TCR beta V gene segment behaved as functional or pseudogenic. Around 320 gigabases of sequencing data and 70 million to 100 million unique TCR sequences were included in an early release covering 550 to 650 HLA-typed donors. Donor age, sex, ethnicity and CMV serostatus were compiled alongside the repertoire data. Among the approximately 400 genotyped donors, roughly 80% belonged to the genetic ancestry cluster associated with self-reported Caucasian donors. The study aimed to test whether cataloging public T cell receptors could reveal signatures of past pathogen exposure. The study combined high-throughput TCR immunosequencing, statistical association of individual TCRs with disease status, and machine learning to predict cytomegalovirus infection status. A later genetic analysis took genome-wide SNP genotypes for about 55% of the 666 donors and used that subset as a discovery cohort. In addition to the first cohort of approximately 670 subjects, a separate validation cohort of 120 different subjects was used. Among about 360 genotyped donors of the cohort, an average of approximately 250,000 unique TCR beta nucleotide sequences were sequenced per donor, roughly 20% of them non-productive. Every discovery cohort repertoire had been produced on one sequencing platform. The T cell repertoires of roughly 660 subjects were profiled by immunosequencing and related to cytomegalovirus serostatus. About five DR-DQ haplotypes were treated as single units for association and clustering because of strong linkage in the cohort. HLA typing covered class I and class II loci at four-digit resolution. A later analysis re-analyzed previously published TCR beta repertoires from 660 or so donors and added high-resolution HLA genotyping to study TCR occurrence patterns.

The cohort comprised around 700 healthy bone marrow donors. All cohort members were sampled while nominally healthy, although unrecorded immune exposures were likely present. The donor was CMV seropositive and was included in the group of 250 to 350 seropositive cohort members. A peripheral blood sample was collected from each donor, and TCR beta sequencing was performed on peripheral blood mononuclear cells. The Qiagen DNeasy Blood Extraction Kit was used to extract genomic DNA from the blood cell samples. Taken from cysteine to phenylalanine, the CDR3 has 13 residues. Of the read, only the CDR3 DNA is kept; its 39 bases are in frame from base 1. At the junction V is shortened by 8 bases and J by 2 bases; bases outside the gene matches: 6. CDR1 MNHEY and CDR2 SVGAGI are derived from the germline V gene. Study-wide conclusions, independent of this receptor: Compared with the approximately 670-donor mean, donors in an Asian-associated ancestry cluster had fewer N-insertions in productive TCRs, according to a later genetic analysis. Because HLA typing was unavailable for some donors at each locus, only the typed subset was used in association tests. In a later analysis, several top co-occurrence clusters were reported to appear linked to parvovirus B19, influenza, CMV and Epstein-Barr virus. A further reported finding was that TCR beta sequences accurately predicted the HLA-A and HLA-B alleles for most subjects in the first cohort. According to the authors, the approach could potentially be generalized to other disease states and immunological phenotypes. According to a later analysis, most CMV-associated TCR beta chains appeared to be HLA-restricted, and the HLA associations seemed to be driven largely by CMV exposure. V-gene and J-gene trimming of TCR beta chains was associated with a missense DCLRE1C variant in a later genetic analysis, and the association was replicated in an independent cohort. While some public TCRs were present in many individuals, most TCR sequences turned up only very rarely across donors. The presence/absence analyses assumed that sequencing depth was roughly uniform across donors, and that assumption may not be true. In a later analysis, the rate of TCR association differed among HLA loci, with DRB1 alleles having the most associated TCRs and HLA-C alleles having the fewest. Correlated functional status among segregating V segments might be attributable to linkage disequilibrium, but an unknown experimental factor could not be ruled out. The classifier was reported to diagnose cytomegalovirus status with high specificity and sensitivity in both the original and validation cohorts. The 87-base-pair reads could not distinguish some IMGT-functional V segments, including TRBV6-2 and TRBV6-3, so those segments were excluded. Immune exposure information for the cohort was limited to CMV serostatus. Compared with equally common non-associated chains, HLA-associated TCR beta chains in a later analysis were more clonally expanded and had lower generation probabilities. An earlier analysis of 587 of the donors showed that most TCR beta V segments appeared in productive rearrangements either about 87% or about 30% of the time, which broadly matched IMGT annotations. A later analysis associated 16,951 TCR beta sequences with specific HLA alleles at a false discovery rate of 0.05. This cohort had only TCR beta chains sequenced, and the lack of alpha or paired-chain data limited which features could be detected. When HLA alleles, especially DR and DQ, strongly co-occurred, attributing TCR associations to individual alleles was difficult. A total of fewer than 200 TCR beta chains were listed by the study as associated with cytomegalovirus. The earlier analysis of approximately 590 of the donors excluded around 17 rarely observed V segments, including chromosome 9 orphons, because counts were too low. A cluster of highly shared sequence variants was judged likely to represent a technical artifact of the sequencing pipeline. Three of the identified cytomegalovirus-associated TCR beta chains were confirmed in vitro to be specific for cytomegalovirus antigens.

Worth noting for this clone: The specificity of this receptor is unknown. Base quality data are lacking; no much larger clone is found one base away.

The method behind the library was the immunoSEQ multiplex PCR assay. A mixture of 60 forward primers for TCR Vbeta segments and 13 reverse primers for TCR Jbeta segments was used in the multiplex PCR. A multiplex PCR assay on genomic DNA amplified the CDR3 region of rearranged TCR beta genes. On the Illumina HiSeq System, the amplified TCR beta libraries were sequenced as 87-base-pair reads. The source study handled its data this way. Across the roughly 600 repertoires, a later analysis counted roughly 77 million unique TCR beta chains, around 10 million of which were shared by at least two donors. To remove PCR and sequencing errors, raw reads were error-corrected and collapsed into unique sequences using a nearest-neighbor algorithm that merged closely related sequences. Alignment of CDR3 sequences to IMGT reference sequences was used to assign V, D and J gene segments. Each retained sequence needed at least a six-nucleotide match to both a V gene segment and a J gene segment. A rearrangement was called productive if the CDR3 had no stop codons and remained in frame with V and J, and every other rearrangement was called non-productive. CDR3 was defined according to IMGT convention as the region running from the second conserved V-encoded cysteine to the conserved J-encoded phenylalanine. Sequences without an unambiguous match to a single V gene segment were excluded from the earlier analysis of about 600 of the donors. In an earlier analysis of about 590 of the donors, a V segment was called functional when productive rearrangements were above 56.7%, and segregating when the standard deviation between donors exceeded 5%. A statistical classification framework was built for diagnosing cytomegalovirus status from the catalog of TCR beta chain sequences. In a later analysis, TCR nucleotide sequences were compared against IMGT/GENE-DB human TR gene sequences so that V and J genes could be assigned. The TCRdist pipeline was used in a later analysis to assign CDR3 sequences and most-parsimonious VDJ recombination scenarios. In a later analysis, each TCR beta chain was defined by its CDR3 amino acid sequence together with its V-gene family, and reads without a unique V-gene family were excluded. A later analysis removed several hundred highly shared, low-generation-probability nucleotide sequences to deal with suspected cross-contamination and a sequencing artifact. In a later analysis, a clonal expansion index was calculated for each public chain from normalized within-repertoire ranks of inferred template counts. In a later analysis, generation probabilities were computed with a VDJ recombination model fitted to out-of-frame rearrangements, and the resulting probabilities were checked against IGoR. A later analysis scored TCR-TCR, TCR-HLA and TCR-CMV co-occurrence with hypergeometric tests, applying a repertoire-size bias correction to TCR pairs. In a later analysis, false discovery rates were estimated by permuting HLA or CMV assignments 20 times. A later analysis grouped co-occurring TCRs with DBSCAN, adding TCRdist sequence similarity when clustering within HLA-allele-positive subsets. Co-occurrence clustering excluded repertoires with fewer than 30,000 or more than 120,000 public chains, plus five with anomalous nucleotide sharing. What TCRdb holds here is the immuneACCESS table cut down to in-frame rearrangements. Part of the clones is not present; checked against another copy, under half of the missing clones reflect an unresolved V gene, and the others are unexplained. That table is the source of V, J and clone size, and D and trimming were worked out from the DNA. Present in this sample are under 130,000 clones, roughly 69% of which were seen just once. The ten most abundant clones make up roughly 2.5% of the sample.

The TCR was taken from a man aged 45-65 years in good health and CMV-seropositive. The specimen sequenced was PBMCs. The sequence links TRBV6-5 to TRBJ2-7, and 7 junction bases match TRBD1. The nucleotides are TGTGCCAGCGATCAGGGGGAGACCTACGAGCAGTACTTC. Translated, it reads CASDQGETYEQYF.